This entry lists 26 T cell receptor beta chains sequenced from one sample in a study of siplizumab effects on memory and regulatory T cells. Assay used: immunoSEQ multiplex PCR; TCRdb lists only in-frame clones, some missing. Of about 62,000 clones listed, roughly 78% are singletons. Sequencing used memory CD4+ T cells sorted from blood. The origin of the receptors is a human donor in good health.

This sequence joins TRBV7-9 and TRBJ1-3; the D is unclear. Looked up from germline, CDR1 is SEHNR and CDR2 is FQNEAQ (reference sequence). This CDR3 is 13 amino acids long. V lost 10 bases and J lost 2, with 12 bases in between. The CDR3 here is CATPSGPGNTIYF. CDR3 nucleotides: TGTGCCACCCCAAGTGGACCTGGAAACACCATATATTTT.

The chain recombines TRBV15 with TRBJ1-2, with a weak D call TRBD1 (6 bases). The CDR3 has 14 amino acids. The V end was cut by 1 base, the J end by 4 bases, with 10 bases between. CDR1 LNHNV and CDR2 YYDKDF come from the germline V gene (reference sequence). The CDR3 is CATSRGQEPYGYTF. The CDR3 coding sequence is TGTGCCACCAGCAGAGGACAGGAGCCCTATGGCTACACCTTC.

The chain has TRBV27 and TRBJ1-5, with a possible D match to TRBD1 (5 bases). The CDR3 is made up of 14 amino acids. Germline V gives CDR1 MNHEY, CDR2 SMNVEV (reference sequence). V lost 3 bases to trimming and J lost 5 bases, with 11 bases between them. DNA for the CDR3: TGTGCCAGCAGTTTCGACGGGACGCATCAGCCCCAGCATTTT. Translated, it gives CASSFDGTHQPQHF.

V and J are TRBV6-7 and TRBJ1-5; D gene unclear. TRBV6-7 is treated as an ORF (open reading frame) with a function not yet certain. The length of the CDR3 is 15 residues. Trimming took off 6 bases at V and 0 bases at J, with 12 bases between the two ends. The chain's CDR3 is CASSWRSYSNQPQHF. CDR3 nucleotides: TGTGCCAGCAGCTGGAGAAGTTATAGCAATCAGCCCCAGCATTTT.

The rearrangement links TRBV28 to TRBJ1-3; D might be TRBD1 (5 bases). CDR1 is MDHEN and CDR2 is SYDVKM in the germline V gene. The V end was cut by 3 bases, the J end by 9 bases, with 24 bases between. The CDR3 runs to 17 residues. Written as DNA, the CDR3 is TGTGCCAGCAGTTTTTTAGGGGACTGGGGCTCTGAGGGCACCATATATTTT. It specifies CASSFLGDWGSEGTIYF.

The chain joins TRBV28 to TRBJ1-3, with D possibly being TRBD1 (5 bases). The CDR3 sequence is 15 residues long. Germline assignment: CDR1 MDHEN and CDR2 SYDVKM. The V end lost 6 bases, the J end lost 2 bases, and 14 bases lay between the germline ends. The CDR3 DNA is TGTGCCAGCAGGGCGACAGATACAACTGGAAACACCATATATTTT. It encodes CASRATDTTGNTIYF. Full variable domain (outside the CDR3, taken from reference TRBV28 and TRBJ1-3): DVKVTQSSRYLVKRTGEKVFLECVQDMDHENMFWYRQDPGLGLRLIYFSYDVKMKEKGDIPEGYSVSREKKERFSLILESASTNQTSMYLCASRATDTTGNTIYFGEGSWLTVV.

This chain uses TRBV5-1 with TRBJ1-1; no reliable D call. The CDR3 consists of 15 residues. The V and J ends lost 0 bases and 1 base respectively, with 10 bases between them. CDR1 is SGHRS, CDR2 YFSETQ, per germline. CDR3 loop: CASSLGLDPNTEAFF. In nucleotides, the CDR3 is TGCGCCAGCAGCTTGGGGTTGGACCCGAACACTGAAGCTTTCTTT.

V and J are TRBV6-1 and TRBJ2-3, with 8 bases identical to TRBD1. V lost 3 bases, J lost 2 bases, and 10 bases stayed unmatched. The CDR3 spans 17 residues. The V gene's germline CDR1 is MNHNS and CDR2 SASEGT. This chain's CDR3 is CASSDFTTGGFTDTQYF. The DNA for the CDR3 is TGTGCCAGCAGTGATTTTACTACAGGGGGTTTCACAGATACGCAGTATTTT.

The J gene is TRBJ2-3, the V gene TRBV18; D is unclear. The CDR3 contains 13 residues. The V and J ends lost 3 bases and 7 bases respectively, with 11 bases between them. In germline, CDR1 is KGHSH, CDR2 LQKENI. The chain's CDR3 is CASSPGLGNTQYF. In DNA form, the CDR3 reads TGTGCCAGCTCACCCGGCTTGGGGAATACGCAGTATTTT.

The genes are TRBV9 and TRBJ1-4, with unresolved D. Trimming cost V 2 bases and J 3 bases, with 8 bases left between them. The length of the CDR3 is 14 residues. CDR1 is SGDLS and CDR2 is YYNGEE in the germline V gene. Here the CDR3 DNA reads TGTGCCAGCAGCGTCCAGCCCGCTAATGAAAAACTGTTTTTT. Translated, it gives CASSVQPANEKLFF.

Details on this clone: Relative to the germline gene, one junction end is altered; a read error may explain this. The rearrangement joins TRBV19 to TRBJ1-2, with TRBD1 as a possible D gene (6 bases). This CDR3 spans 10 amino acids. Germline V lookup: CDR1 LNHDA, CDR2 SQIVND (reference sequence). The CDR3 sequence: CASRFRGRFF. For the CDR3, the DNA is TGTGCCAGTAGATTCAGGGGCCGATTCTTC.

The J gene is TRBJ1-2, the V gene TRBV15; 8 bases line up with TRBD1. The CDR3 has 12 residues. The germline CDR1 and CDR2 sequences are LNHNV and YYDKDF (reference sequence). The V segment lost 2 bases and the J segment 8 bases; nucleotides outside the gene matches: 1. In DNA form, the CDR3 reads TGTGCCACCAGCAGAACAGGGGGAGGCTACACCTTC. This codes for CATSRTGGGYTF.

The genes are TRBV11-3 and TRBJ2-7; TRBD2 might be the D (5 bases). CDR3 length: 14 residues. The germline V gene encodes CDR1 SGHNT and CDR2 YENEEA. Trimming pared 7 bases from V and 0 bases from J, leaving 13 bases between. DNA of the CDR3: TGTGCCAGCACCCCGGGATTAAGCTCCTACGAGCAGTACTTC. The encoded protein is CASTPGLSSYEQYF.

This chain joins TRBV6-5 and TRBJ1-2, with a possible D match to TRBD1 (5 bases). Germline-derived CDR1 and CDR2 are MNHEY and SVGAGI. V lost 6 bases and J lost 6, with 14 bases in between. The length of the CDR3 is 13 residues. The CDR3 region has the DNA TGTGCCAGCAGCACGGGGGGAAGGAATGGCTACACCTTC. Translation gives CASSTGGRNGYTF.

The chain has TRBV4-1 and TRBJ1-3, with D hard to call. This CDR3 has 16 residues. V shed 0 bases and J shed 0 bases, with 9 bases lying between them. Germline V gene sequence: CDR1 MGHRA, CDR2 YSYEKL. CDR3 residues: CASSQDPGDSGNTIYF. CDR3 coding DNA: TGCGCCAGCAGCCAAGACCCCGGAGACTCTGGAAACACCATATATTTT.

A few counts support this clone. V and J are TRBV10-3 and TRBJ2-5; the match to TRBD1 covers 12 bases. Germline CDR1 reads ENHRY; CDR2 reads SYGVKD. CDR3 length equals 19 residues. The ends lost 3 bases at V and 2 bases at J; junction bases unmatched: 13. In nucleotides, the CDR3 is TGTGCCATCAGTGAACGGGGACAGGGGGCGGGTATCTTTCAAGAGACCCAGTACTTC. It encodes CAISERGQGAGIFQETQYF.

In its sample, this clone was seen once. The rearrangement joins TRBV4-1 to TRBJ1-1; no firm D call. The CDR3 sequence is 13 residues long. Deletions cut 6 bases from V and 6 bases from J, with 14 bases between. The germline CDR1 and CDR2 sequences are MGHRA and YSYEKL. The chain's CDR3 is CASRPPRTAEAFF. DNA for the CDR3: TGCGCCAGCAGGCCACCTCGTACAGCTGAAGCTTTCTTT.

The chain combines TRBV6-1 with TRBJ2-7; D remains ambiguous. Between the trimmed V and J ends, which lost 6 bases and 5 bases, there was a span of 17 bases. This CDR3 contains 14 residues. In germline, CDR1 is MNHNS, CDR2 SASEGT. The CDR3 reads CASRRNFESHEQYF. CDR3 DNA sequence: TGTGCCAGCAGAAGGAACTTTGAAAGCCACGAGCAGTACTTC.

J is TRBJ1-4 and V is TRBV5-6; D unclear. V was cut by 0 bases and J by 8 bases, with 11 bases left in between. The germline CDR1 and CDR2 sequences are SGHDT and YYEEEE. This CDR3 has 14 amino acids. The CDR3 nucleotides are TGTGCCAGCAGCTTGGGGCGGGTTTCGGAAAAACTGTTTTTT. This sequence encodes CASSLGRVSEKLFF.

The rearrangement links TRBV18 to TRBJ2-1; D remains ambiguous. V was cut by 3 bases and J by 7 bases, with 4 bases left in between. Germline lookup yields CDR1 KGHSH and CDR2 LQKENI. The CDR3 length is 11 residues. The CDR3: CASSPGNEQFF. The CDR3 bases are TGTGCCAGCTCACCTGGGAATGAGCAGTTCTTC.

The chain employs TRBV6-5 and TRBJ1-1, with TRBD1 as a possible D gene (6 bases). V was trimmed by 0 bases and J by 4 bases, leaving 9 bases between them. This CDR3 has 14 amino acids. Germline CDR1 MNHEY, CDR2 SVGAGI. CDR3 sequence reads: CASSYSRTATEAFF. CDR3 coding DNA: TGTGCCAGCAGTTACTCGAGGACAGCCACTGAAGCTTTCTTT.

This clone has more than one count but fewer than ten. V gene TRBV30 combines with J gene TRBJ1-1; TRBD1 is a possible D gene (5 bases). The germline V and J ends were trimmed by 2 bases and 4 bases, with 14 bases remaining between them. This CDR3 spans 14 amino acids. The germline V gene has CDR1 GTSNPN and CDR2 SVGIG (reference sequence). This CDR3 reads CAWSRIRGCTEAFF. The CDR3 DNA reads TGTGCCTGGAGTCGGATTAGGGGATGCACTGAAGCTTTCTTT.

The gene calls are TRBV19 and TRBJ1-2; a possible D gene is TRBD1 (6 bases). The CDR3 runs 15 residues. V was shortened by 5 bases and J by 5 bases, with 18 bases between the two germline ends. Germline V gene lookup returns CDR1 LNHDA and CDR2 SQIVND (reference sequence). CDR3 nucleotides: TGTGCCAGTAGTTCGTCCGGGGGCGCTGGATATGGCTACACCTTC. This sequence encodes CASSSSGGAGYGYTF. Based on the CDR3 plus reference TRBV19 and TRBJ1-2, the full variable domain is DGGITQSPKYLFRKEGQNVTLSCEQNLNHDAMYWYRQDPGQGLRLIYYSQIVNDFQKGDIAEGYSVSREKKESFPLTVTSAQKNPTAFYLCASSSSGGAGYGYTFGSGTRLTVV.

The rearrangement uses TRBV7-9 and TRBJ1-3; D remains unclear. This CDR3 region has 12 residues. V lost 3 bases and J 1 base, leaving 1 base between the germline ends. The germline V gene has CDR1 SEHNR and CDR2 FQNEAQ (reference sequence). Written as DNA, the CDR3 is TGTGCCAGCAGCTTTTCTGGAAACACCATATATTTT. Its protein is CASSFSGNTIYF.

The chain employs TRBV6-6 and TRBJ2-7; 7 bases match TRBD1. The ends lost 8 bases at V and 6 bases at J; junction bases unmatched: 7. CDR1 MNHNY and CDR2 SVGAGI come from the germline V gene (reference sequence). The CDR3 runs to 12 residues. CDR3 residues: CASFGTEGEQYF. The CDR3 DNA sequence: TGTGCCAGCTTCGGGACAGAAGGCGAGCAGTACTTC.

This rearrangement joins TRBV4-1 to TRBJ2-1; 7 bases line up with TRBD1. The CDR3 is 17 amino acids. The trim removed 0 bases at V and 7 bases at J, leaving 12 bases unmatched. The germline CDR1 and CDR2 sequences are MGHRA and YSYEKL. CDR3 in amino acids: CASSQDARGHVRNEQFF. CDR3 DNA sequence: TGCGCCAGCAGCCAAGATGCGAGGGGGCACGTTCGTAATGAGCAGTTCTTC.